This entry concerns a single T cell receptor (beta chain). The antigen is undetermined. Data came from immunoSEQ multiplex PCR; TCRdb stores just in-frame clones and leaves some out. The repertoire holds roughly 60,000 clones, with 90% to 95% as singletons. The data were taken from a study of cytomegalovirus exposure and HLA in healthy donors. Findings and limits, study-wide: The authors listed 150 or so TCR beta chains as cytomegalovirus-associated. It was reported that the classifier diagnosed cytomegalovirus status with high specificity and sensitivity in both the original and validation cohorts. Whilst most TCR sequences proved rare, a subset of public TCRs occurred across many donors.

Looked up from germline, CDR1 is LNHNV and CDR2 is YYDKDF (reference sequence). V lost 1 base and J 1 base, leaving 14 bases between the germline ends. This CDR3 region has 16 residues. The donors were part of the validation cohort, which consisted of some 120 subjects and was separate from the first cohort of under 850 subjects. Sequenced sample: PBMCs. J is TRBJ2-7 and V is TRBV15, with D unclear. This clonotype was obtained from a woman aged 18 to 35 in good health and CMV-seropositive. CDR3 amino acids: CATSRVITAGSYEQYF. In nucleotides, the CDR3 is TGTGCCACCAGCAGAGTCATTACGGCAGGTTCCTACGAGCAGTACTTC.